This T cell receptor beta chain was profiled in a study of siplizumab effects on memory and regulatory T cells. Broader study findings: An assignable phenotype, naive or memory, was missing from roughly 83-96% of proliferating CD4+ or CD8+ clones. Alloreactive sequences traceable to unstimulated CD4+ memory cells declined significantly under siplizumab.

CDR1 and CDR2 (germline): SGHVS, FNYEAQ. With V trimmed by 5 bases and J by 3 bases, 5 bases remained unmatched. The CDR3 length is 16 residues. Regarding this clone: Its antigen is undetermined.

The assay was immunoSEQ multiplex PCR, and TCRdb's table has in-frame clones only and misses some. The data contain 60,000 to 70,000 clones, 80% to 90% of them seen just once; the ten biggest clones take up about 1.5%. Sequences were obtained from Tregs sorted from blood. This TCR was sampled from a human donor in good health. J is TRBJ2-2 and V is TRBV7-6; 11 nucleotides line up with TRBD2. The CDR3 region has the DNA TGTGCCAGCAGCGTTGGGACTAGCGGATACACCGGGGAGCTGTTTTTT. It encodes CASSVGTSGYTGELFF.